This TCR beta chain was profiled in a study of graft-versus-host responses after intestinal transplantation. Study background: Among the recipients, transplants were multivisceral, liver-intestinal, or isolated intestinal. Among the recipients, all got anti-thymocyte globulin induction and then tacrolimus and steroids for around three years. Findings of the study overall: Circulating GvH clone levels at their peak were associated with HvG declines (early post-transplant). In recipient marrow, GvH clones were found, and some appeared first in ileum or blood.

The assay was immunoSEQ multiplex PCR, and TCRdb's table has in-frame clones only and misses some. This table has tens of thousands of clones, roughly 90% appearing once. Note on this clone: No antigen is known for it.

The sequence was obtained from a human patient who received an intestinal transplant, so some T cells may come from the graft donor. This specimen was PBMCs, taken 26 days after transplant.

Here the CDR3 reads CATSRDMKLYEQYF. The CDR3 DNA is TGTGCCACCAGCAGAGATATGAAACTCTACGAGCAGTACTTC. This chain connects TRBV15 to TRBJ2-7; D is unclear. CDR1 LNHNV and CDR2 YYDKDF come from the germline V gene (reference sequence). The V and J ends lost 0 bases and 3 bases respectively, with 9 bases between them. The CDR3 totals 14 residues.